Following are 4 T cell receptor beta chains from one sample sequenced in a study of glioma-infiltrating T cells. Using RNA template, CDR3s of TCR alpha and beta were amplified with iRepertoire arm-PCR. Using its own MiXCR run on the multiplex PCR reads, TCRdb lists one record per CDR3 protein. The sample records roughly 200,000 distinct CDR3 sequences, under 55% being singletons. Sequencing was carried out using glioma tissue, nonneoplastic brain tissue, or PBMCs (not recorded which). These receptors originate from a human donor with low-grade glioma or glioblastoma, undergoing nonglioma brain surgery, or in good health (not recorded which).

The J gene is TRBJ1-1, the V gene TRBV3-1; tentatively, D is TRBD1 (5 bases). CDR1 and CDR2 from the germline V gene are LGHDT and YNNKEL (reference sequence). The CDR3 runs 13 residues. Trimming took 6 bases from V and 6 from J, leaving 14 bases between them. CDR3 nucleotide sequence: TGTGCCAGCAGACTTAGGGGAGGGGCTGAAGCTTTCTTT. This encodes CASRLRGGAEAFF. The full variable domain, with the rest looked up from reference TRBV3-1 and TRBJ1-1, is DTAVSQTPKYLVTQMGNDKSIKCEQNLGHDTMYWYKQDSKKFLKIMFSYNNKELIINETVPNRFSPKSPDKAHLNLHINSLELGDSAVYFCASRLRGGAEAFFGQGTRLTVV.

In regard to this clonotype: A much larger clone is a single base away; this may be a read error. This chain joins TRBV7-2 and TRBJ2-5; 7 bases map to TRBD1. The length of the CDR3 is 13 residues. CDR1 SGHTA and CDR2 FQGNSA come from the germline V gene. J gave up 9 bases and V 5 bases, and 9 bases lay outside the gene matches. In DNA, the CDR3 is TGTGCCAGCAGCGCGACAGGGATGGAGTCCCAGTACTTC. Translation gives CASSATGMESQYF.

In the case of this clonotype: The conserved final phenylalanine or tryptophan is absent from the CDR3, which likely points to a read error. V is TRBV20-1 and J is TRBJ2-1, with 11 bases identical to TRBD2. The V segment lost 7 bases and the J segment 7 bases; nucleotides outside the gene matches: 6. CDR3 length: 13 amino acids. CDR1 and CDR2 (germline): DFQATT, SNEGSKA (reference sequence). For the CDR3, the DNA is TGCAGTGGCCGACTAGCGGGATTTAATGAGCAGTTCTTG. Its translation: CSGRLAGFNEQFL.

The V gene is TRBV5-4, the J gene TRBJ2-1; D perhaps matches TRBD2 (6 bases). V lost 4 bases and J lost 9, with 17 bases in between. Germline values: CDR1 SGHNT, CDR2 YYREEE (reference sequence). The CDR3 is 14 residues long. In DNA form, the CDR3 reads TGTGCCAGCAGCAGCAGACTAGAGAGTGTTGAGCAGTTCTTC. Its translation is CASSSRLESVEQFF.